A single TCR beta chain is shown here with its context. This CDR3 has 16 amino acids. Germline-derived CDR1 and CDR2 are SGHNT and YYREEE (reference sequence). The junction had 6 bases not matched to a gene; V was cut back by 0 bases and J by 1 base. The data originate from a study of blood T cell repertoires in COVID-19. Study details: Samples representing acute and convalescent COVID-19 were sourced from the United States, Italy and Spain. T cells, B-cell-depleted T cells, or PBMCs provided the cDNA or gDNA that served as material.

Per the original data handling: Reference gene primer amplification in the assay estimated nucleated cell counts. TCRdb's table, derived via immunoSEQ multiplex PCR, lists solely in-frame clones and lacks some. V, J and clone size are those of that table, while D and trimming were read from the DNA. This table holds about half a million clones, 89% found once. The chain combines TRBV5-4 with TRBJ2-7; 8 bases line up with TRBD1. The sample consisted of peripheral blood. The sequence derives from a man between 18 and 29 years old with COVID-19, enrolled during active disease. In DNA form, the CDR3 reads TGTGCCAGCAGCTTGGGTCGCAGGGGGCGATCCTACGAGCAGTACTTC. It is translated as CASSLGRRGRSYEQYF.